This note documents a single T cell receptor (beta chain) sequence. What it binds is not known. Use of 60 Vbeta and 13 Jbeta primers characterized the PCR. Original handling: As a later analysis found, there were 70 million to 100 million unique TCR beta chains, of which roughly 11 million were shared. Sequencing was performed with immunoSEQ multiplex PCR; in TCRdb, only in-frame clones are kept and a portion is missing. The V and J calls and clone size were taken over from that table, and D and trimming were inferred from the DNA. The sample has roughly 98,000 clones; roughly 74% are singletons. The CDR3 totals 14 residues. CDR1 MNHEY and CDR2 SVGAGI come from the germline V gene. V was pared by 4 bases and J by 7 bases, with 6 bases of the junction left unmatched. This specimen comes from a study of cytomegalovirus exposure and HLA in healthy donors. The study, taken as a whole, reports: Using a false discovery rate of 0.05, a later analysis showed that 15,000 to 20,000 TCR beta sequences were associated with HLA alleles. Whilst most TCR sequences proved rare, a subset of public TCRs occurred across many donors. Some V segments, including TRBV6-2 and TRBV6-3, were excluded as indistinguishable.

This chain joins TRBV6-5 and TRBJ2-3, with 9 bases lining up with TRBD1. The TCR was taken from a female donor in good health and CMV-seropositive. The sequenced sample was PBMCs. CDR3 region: CASSSGTGLYTQYF. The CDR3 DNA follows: TGTGCCAGCAGTTCCGGGACAGGGCTTTATACGCAGTATTTT.